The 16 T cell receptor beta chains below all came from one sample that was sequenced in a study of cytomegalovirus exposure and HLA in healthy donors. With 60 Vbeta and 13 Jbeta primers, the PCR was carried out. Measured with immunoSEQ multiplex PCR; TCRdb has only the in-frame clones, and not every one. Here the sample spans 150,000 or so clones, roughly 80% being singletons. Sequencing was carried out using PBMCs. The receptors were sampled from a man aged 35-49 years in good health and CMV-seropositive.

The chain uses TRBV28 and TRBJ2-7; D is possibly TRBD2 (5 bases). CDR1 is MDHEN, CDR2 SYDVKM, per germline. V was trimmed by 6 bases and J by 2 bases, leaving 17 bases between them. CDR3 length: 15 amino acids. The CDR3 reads CASSGVTDVTYEQYF. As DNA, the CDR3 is TGTGCCAGCAGCGGGGTAACGGACGTCACCTACGAGCAGTACTTC.

The CDR3 reads CASSLWGGRIPNTGELFF. The CDR3 bases are TGTGCCAGCAGCTTATGGGGAGGCCGGATCCCGAACACCGGGGAGCTGTTTTTT. This sequence joins TRBV11-2 and TRBJ2-2, with TRBD2 as a possible D gene (6 bases). Trimming left V 2 bases short and J 0 bases short, with 16 bases between. Germline CDR1 is SGHAT and CDR2 is FQNNGV. CDR3 length: 18 amino acids. Combining the CDR3 with reference TRBV11-2 and TRBJ2-2 gives the whole variable domain EAGVAQSPRYKIIEKRQSVAFWCNPISGHATLYWYQQILGQGPKLLIQFQNNGVVDDSQLPKDRFSAERLKGVDSTLKIQPAKLEDSAVYLCASSLWGGRIPNTGELFFGEGSRLTVL.

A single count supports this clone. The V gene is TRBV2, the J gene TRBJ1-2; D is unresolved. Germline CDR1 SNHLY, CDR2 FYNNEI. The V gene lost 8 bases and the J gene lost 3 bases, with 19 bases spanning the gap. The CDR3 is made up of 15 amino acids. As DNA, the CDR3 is TGTGCCAGCTTCCAAAAAGACGGCGGGGACTATGGCTACACCTTC. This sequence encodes CASFQKDGGDYGYTF.

CDR3 sequence (DNA): TGTGCCAGCAGCTTGGGGACTAGCGGGAGTATGTCCTACAATGAGCAGTTCTTC. It codes for CASSLGTSGSMSYNEQFF. V is TRBV5-4 and J is TRBJ2-1, with 13 bases identical to TRBD2. Looked up from germline, CDR1 is SGHNT and CDR2 is YYREEE (reference sequence). The junction had 4 bases not matched to a gene; V was cut back by 0 bases and J by 1 base. This CDR3 is built from 18 residues.

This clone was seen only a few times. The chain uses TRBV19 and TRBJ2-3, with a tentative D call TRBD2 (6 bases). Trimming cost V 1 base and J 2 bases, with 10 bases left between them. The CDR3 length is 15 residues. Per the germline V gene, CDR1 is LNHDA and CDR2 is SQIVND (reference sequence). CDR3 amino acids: CASSIGASDTDTQYF. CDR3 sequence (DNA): TGTGCCAGTAGTATAGGGGCTAGCGACACAGATACGCAGTATTTT.

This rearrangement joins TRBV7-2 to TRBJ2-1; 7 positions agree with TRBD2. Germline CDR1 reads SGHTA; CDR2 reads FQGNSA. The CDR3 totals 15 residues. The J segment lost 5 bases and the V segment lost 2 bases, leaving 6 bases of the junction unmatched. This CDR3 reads CASSLRLAENNEQFF. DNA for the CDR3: TGTGCCAGCAGCTTAAGGCTAGCGGAGAACAATGAGCAGTTCTTC.

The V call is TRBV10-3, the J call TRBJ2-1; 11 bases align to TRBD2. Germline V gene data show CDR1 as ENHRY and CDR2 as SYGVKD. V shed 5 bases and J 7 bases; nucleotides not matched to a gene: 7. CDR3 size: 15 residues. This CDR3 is CAISIAGGPFNEQFF. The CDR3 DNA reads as TGTGCCATCAGTATAGCGGGAGGGCCCTTTAATGAGCAGTTCTTC.

In DNA, the CDR3 is TGTGCCAGCAGTTTATCGGACAGGGGGCAGTTCTTC. Its translation is CASSLSDRGQFF. The gene calls are TRBV28 and TRBJ2-1; 9 positions match TRBD1. Unmatched junction bases numbered 1, after V lost 1 base and J lost 12 bases. The CDR3 consists of 12 residues. CDR1 is MDHEN and CDR2 is SYDVKM in the germline V gene.

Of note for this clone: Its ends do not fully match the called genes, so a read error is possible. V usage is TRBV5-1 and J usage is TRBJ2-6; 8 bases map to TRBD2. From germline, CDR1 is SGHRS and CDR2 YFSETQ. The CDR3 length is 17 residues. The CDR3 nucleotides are TGCGCCAGCAGTCCCGGGAGGGTGACATCTGGGGCCAACGGCCTGACTTTC. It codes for CASSPGRVTSGANGLTF.

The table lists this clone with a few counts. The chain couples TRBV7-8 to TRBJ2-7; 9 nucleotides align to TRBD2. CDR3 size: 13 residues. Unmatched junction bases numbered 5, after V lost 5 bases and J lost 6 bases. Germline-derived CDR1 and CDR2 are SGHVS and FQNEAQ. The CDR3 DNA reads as TGTGCCAGCAGCGCGGGAGGGCCGGGCGAGCAGTACTTC. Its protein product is CASSAGGPGEQYF.

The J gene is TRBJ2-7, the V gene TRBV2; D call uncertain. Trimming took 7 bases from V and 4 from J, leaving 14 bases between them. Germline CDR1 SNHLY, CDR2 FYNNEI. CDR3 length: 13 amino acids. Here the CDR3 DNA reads TGTGCCAGCACCATCTTGAAGCTGTACGAGCAGTACTTC. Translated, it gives CASTILKLYEQYF.

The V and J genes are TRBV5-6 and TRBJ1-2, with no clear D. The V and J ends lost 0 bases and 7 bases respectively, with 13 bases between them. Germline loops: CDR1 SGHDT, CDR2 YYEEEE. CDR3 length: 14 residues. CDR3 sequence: CASSLARSRSGYTF. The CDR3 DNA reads TGTGCCAGCAGCTTGGCCCGCTCGCGATCTGGCTACACCTTC. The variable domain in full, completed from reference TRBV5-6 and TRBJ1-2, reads DAGVTQSPTHLIKTRGQQVTLRCSPKSGHDTVSWYQQALGQGPQFIFQYYEEEERQRGNFPDRFSGHQFPNYSSELNVNALLLGDSALYLCASSLARSRSGYTFGSGTRLTVV.

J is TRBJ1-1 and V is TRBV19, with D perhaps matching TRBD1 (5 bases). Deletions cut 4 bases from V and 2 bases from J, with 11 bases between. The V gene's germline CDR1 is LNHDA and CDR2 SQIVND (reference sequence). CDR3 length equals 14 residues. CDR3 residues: CASSTARANTEAFF. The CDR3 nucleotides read TGTGCCAGTAGTACGGCCAGGGCCAACACTGAAGCTTTCTTT. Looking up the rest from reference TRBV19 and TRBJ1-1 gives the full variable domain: DGGITQSPKYLFRKEGQNVTLSCEQNLNHDAMYWYRQDPGQGLRLIYYSQIVNDFQKGDIAEGYSVSREKKESFPLTVTSAQKNPTAFYLCASSTARANTEAFFGQGTRLTVV.

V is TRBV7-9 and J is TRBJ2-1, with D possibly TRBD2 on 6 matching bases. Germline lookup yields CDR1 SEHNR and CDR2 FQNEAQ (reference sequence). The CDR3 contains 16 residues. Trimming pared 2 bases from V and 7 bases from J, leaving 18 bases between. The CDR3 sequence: CASSLIGGEAGNEQFF. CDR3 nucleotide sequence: TGTGCCAGCAGCTTAATAGGCGGGGAGGCGGGGAATGAGCAGTTCTTC.

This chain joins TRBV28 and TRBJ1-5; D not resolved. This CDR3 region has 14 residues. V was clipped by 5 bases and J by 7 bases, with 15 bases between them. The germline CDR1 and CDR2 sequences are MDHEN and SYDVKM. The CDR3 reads CASSTTVDGQPQHF. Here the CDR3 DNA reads TGTGCCAGCAGTACGACTGTCGACGGGCAGCCCCAGCATTTT. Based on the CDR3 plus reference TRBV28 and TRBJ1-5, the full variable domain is DVKVTQSSRYLVKRTGEKVFLECVQDMDHENMFWYRQDPGLGLRLIYFSYDVKMKEKGDIPEGYSVSREKKERFSLILESASTNQTSMYLCASSTTVDGQPQHFGDGTRLSIL.

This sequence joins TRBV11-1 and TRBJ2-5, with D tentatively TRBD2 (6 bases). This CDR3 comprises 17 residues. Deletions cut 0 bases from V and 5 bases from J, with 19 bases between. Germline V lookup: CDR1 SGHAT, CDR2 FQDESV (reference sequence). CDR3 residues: CASSLAGGLTTGETQYF. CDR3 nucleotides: TGTGCCAGCAGCTTAGCGGGAGGCCTAACAACGGGGGAGACCCAGTACTTC.